The 2 T cell receptor beta chains reported below all come from one sample, sequenced in a study of shared clonotypes between healthy human individuals (dated by TCRdb to the early 2020s). The library was generated by the immunoSEQ multiplex PCR assay. TCRdb limited this immuneACCESS table to in-frame rearrangements with V and J called. A share of clones is missing; checked studies link under half to unresolved V genes, and the rest is unexplained. The sample table records approximately 940,000 clones; approximately 80% of these occur just once. Approximately 1.5% of the sample lies in the top ten. Source material: memory CD4+ T cells sorted from blood. The sample's cell subset or site label is to be understood as: CD45RA-negative fraction. These receptors originate from a young man in good health.

V usage is TRBV19 and J usage is TRBJ2-3; no reliable D call. Trimming pared 4 bases from V and 2 bases from J, leaving 10 bases between. The length of the CDR3 is 14 residues. From germline, CDR1 is LNHDA and CDR2 SQIVND (reference sequence). CDR3 in DNA: TGTGCCAGTAGTAGGGCTCTTCCCACAGATACGCAGTATTTT. It translates to CASSRALPTDTQYF. The whole variable domain, remainder taken from reference TRBV19 and TRBJ2-3, is DGGITQSPKYLFRKEGQNVTLSCEQNLNHDAMYWYRQDPGQGLRLIYYSQIVNDFQKGDIAEGYSVSREKKESFPLTVTSAQKNPTAFYLCASSRALPTDTQYFGPGTRLTVL.

The rearrangement links TRBV6-5 to TRBJ2-3; no clear D. The CDR3 runs 14 residues. The V end lost 2 bases, the J end lost 3 bases, and 9 bases lay between the germline ends. Germline CDR1 reads MNHEY; CDR2 reads SVGAGI. The CDR3: CASSYLESTDTQYF. The CDR3 coding sequence is TGTGCCAGCAGTTACCTTGAGTCTACAGATACGCAGTATTTT.